This paragraph covers one T cell receptor beta chain sequence. Antigen unknown. This sample is part of a study of T cells in localized non-small cell lung cancer. Study findings and constraints: Out of the top 100 tumor clones, a median around 57 were seen in adjacent lung. Among the tissues sampled, uninvolved adjacent lung had the highest T cell clonality, above tumor.

V lost 2 bases and J 3 bases, leaving 14 bases between the germline ends. Germline-derived CDR1 and CDR2 are SGHRS and YFSETQ. This CDR3 is 16 amino acids long. Assay used: immunoSEQ multiplex PCR; TCRdb lists only in-frame clones, some missing. The sample consists of some 50,000 clones, roughly 79% of them appearing once. Sequencing was performed on peripheral blood mononuclear cells, taken before any cancer treatment. This clonotype originated in a man aged 35-75 years with stage III lung adenocarcinoma. The chain combines TRBV5-1 with TRBJ1-4; D is unresolved. CDR3 protein: CASSLADNLANEKLFF. The CDR3 DNA sequence: TGCGCCAGCAGCTTAGCCGACAACTTGGCTAATGAAAAACTGTTTTTT.